The table lists the clone carrying this TCR beta chain with a few counts. Antigen: not known. TCRdb called the reads again in MiXCR, with one record for every CDR3 protein. The sample carries under 75,000 distinct CDR3 sequences, about 20% recorded once. These data come from a study of type 1 regulatory T cells. Study summary: An in vitro protocol generated T-allo10, a Tr1-enriched, alloantigen-specific CD4 T cell product.

There are 14 residues in the CDR3. The V and J ends lost 1 base and 8 bases, in that order; junction bases with no gene match: 3. The germline CDR1 and CDR2 sequences are SGHNT and YENEEA. General study points: Type 1 regulatory T cells had a more restricted TCR repertoire than non-type 1 regulatory T cells.

V usage is TRBV11-3 and J usage is TRBJ2-1, with 9 bases aligning to TRBD2. The origin of this receptor is a human donor in good health. Sequenced input: cultured type 1 regulatory T (Tr1) cells, either the whole culture or a sorted fraction (not recorded which). CDR3 DNA: TGTGCCAGCAGCTTAGGCGGGGGGGGACATGAGCAGTTCTTC. This codes for CASSLGGGGHEQFF.